This is a list of T cell receptor beta chains from one sample in a study of lymphopenia after photon versus proton radiotherapy. Sequencing used immunoSEQ multiplex PCR; TCRdb keeps in-frame clones, though not all of them. The sample gives 40,000 to 45,000 clones, 85% to 90% of which show up once; over 9% is in the top ten. The material sequenced was peripheral blood, taken from a patient treated with proton-based radiotherapy. All receptors derive from a woman aged 70-85 years with pancreatic cancer. Some clones in this sample may be carry-over from other donors' samples. Both conserved end residues are part of each CDR3. The order of the fields is V gene, clone size, D gene, J gene, CDR3 protein, CDR3 DNA. D genes are given only for firm matches. For some rows the clone size is stated as once, few or many, or as a class when expanded; others skip it.

V gene: TRBV7-9; clone size: .; D gene: TRBD1; J gene: TRBJ2-7; CDR3 protein: CASSAPGQGAIYEQYF; CDR3 DNA: TGTGCCAGCAGCGCACCGGGACAGGGAGCGATCTACGAGCAGTACTTC
V gene: TRBV2; clone size: once; D gene: .; J gene: TRBJ2-1; CDR3 protein: CASRWGLEQFF; CDR3 DNA: TGTGCCAGCAGGTGGGGGCTTGAGCAGTTCTTC
V gene: TRBV21-1; clone size: once; D gene: .; J gene: TRBJ1-6; CDR3 protein: CASSNRGAGNSPLHF; CDR3 DNA: TGTGCCAGCAGCAACAGGGGCGCCGGGAATTCACCCCTCCACTTT
V gene: TRBV19; clone size: .; D gene: .; J gene: TRBJ1-1; CDR3 protein: CASSIIGQNTEAFF; CDR3 DNA: TGTGCCAGTAGTATTATTGGGCAGAACACTGAAGCTTTCTTT
V gene: TRBV2; clone size: .; D gene: TRBD2; J gene: TRBJ2-1; CDR3 protein: CASSDPASGRASNEQFF; CDR3 DNA: TGTGCCAGCAGTGACCCGGCTAGCGGGAGGGCTTCAAATGAGCAGTTCTTC
V gene: TRBV29-1; clone size: .; D gene: .; J gene: TRBJ2-1; CDR3 protein: CSVEAGMKGNEQFF; CDR3 DNA: TGCAGCGTTGAGGCGGGAATGAAGGGTAATGAGCAGTTCTTC
V gene: TRBV5-1; clone size: .; D gene: .; J gene: TRBJ2-3; CDR3 protein: CASSFRDTDTQYF; CDR3 DNA: TGCGCCAGCAGCTTCCGGGACACAGATACGCAGTATTTT
V gene: TRBV10-1; clone size: .; D gene: .; J gene: TRBJ2-7; CDR3 protein: CASSEIWTSTSYEQYF; CDR3 DNA: TGCGCCAGCAGTGAGATCTGGACTTCCACCTCCTACGAGCAGTACTTC
V gene: TRBV15; clone size: .; D gene: .; J gene: TRBJ2-1; CDR3 protein: CATSRGVGSSGSAYNEQFF; CDR3 DNA: TGTGCCACCAGCAGAGGGGTAGGGTCGTCCGGCTCGGCCTACAATGAGCAGTTCTTC
V gene: TRBV6-1; clone size: few; D gene: .; J gene: TRBJ2-1; CDR3 protein: CASSEAPRQSSYNEQFF; CDR3 DNA: TGTGCCAGCAGTGAAGCGCCCAGGCAGAGCTCCTACAATGAGCAGTTCTTC
V gene: TRBV7-9; clone size: .; D gene: .; J gene: TRBJ2-7; CDR3 protein: CASSLRERSSYEQYF; CDR3 DNA: TGTGCCAGCAGCTTACGGGAGCGCAGCTCCTACGAGCAGTACTTC
V gene: TRBV19; clone size: .; D gene: .; J gene: TRBJ2-6; CDR3 protein: CASARQASSGANVLTF; CDR3 DNA: TGTGCCAGTGCCCGACAGGCGAGCTCTGGGGCCAACGTCCTGACTTTC
V gene: TRBV29-1; clone size: .; D gene: .; J gene: TRBJ1-1; CDR3 protein: CSVFTGVKDTEAFF; CDR3 DNA: TGCAGCGTTTTTACCGGGGTGAAAGACACTGAAGCTTTCTTT
V gene: TRBV9; clone size: .; D gene: .; J gene: TRBJ1-1; CDR3 protein: CASSPRAGNTEAFF; CDR3 DNA: TGTGCCAGCAGCCCCCGGGCAGGGAACACTGAAGCTTTCTTT
V gene: TRBV28; clone size: few; D gene: .; J gene: TRBJ1-6; CDR3 protein: CASSDGDLHF; CDR3 DNA: TGTGCCAGCAGTGATGGTGACCTCCACTTT
V gene: TRBV5-1; clone size: .; D gene: .; J gene: TRBJ2-7; CDR3 protein: CASSLGGSNEQYF; CDR3 DNA: TGCGCCAGCAGCTTGGGCGGATCCAACGAGCAGTACTTC
V gene: TRBV2; clone size: .; D gene: TRBD1; J gene: TRBJ2-3; CDR3 protein: CASRGQTSTDTQYF; CDR3 DNA: TGTGCCAGCAGGGGACAGACGAGCACAGATACGCAGTATTTT
V gene: TRBV25-1; clone size: .; D gene: TRBD2; J gene: TRBJ2-3; CDR3 protein: CASSPRTRRKGTDTQYF; CDR3 DNA: TGTGCCAGCAGTCCTCGGACTAGAAGAAAAGGCACAGATACGCAGTATTTT
V gene: TRBV4-1; clone size: .; D gene: .; J gene: TRBJ1-4; CDR3 protein: CASSQVGYEKLFF; CDR3 DNA: TGCGCCAGCAGCCAAGTAGGGTATGAAAAACTGTTTTTT
V gene: TRBV25-1; clone size: few; D gene: TRBD2; J gene: TRBJ2-7; CDR3 protein: CASSERERGSTYEQYF; CDR3 DNA: TGTGCCAGCAGTGAAAGGGAGCGGGGGTCTACGTACGAGCAGTACTTC
V gene: TRBV5-8; clone size: .; D gene: .; J gene: TRBJ2-7; CDR3 protein: CASSSPGSGYEQYF; CDR3 DNA: TGTGCCAGCAGCTCCCCAGGGTCAGGCTACGAGCAGTACTTC
V gene: TRBV29-1; clone size: .; D gene: .; J gene: TRBJ1-5; CDR3 protein: CSVANGGNQPQHF; CDR3 DNA: TGCAGCGTGGCTAATGGGGGCAATCAGCCCCAGCATTTT
V gene: TRBV27; clone size: .; D gene: .; J gene: TRBJ2-7; CDR3 protein: CASSPETSSYEQYF; CDR3 DNA: TGTGCCAGCAGCCCCGAAACTTCGTCCTACGAGCAGTACTTC
V gene: TRBV29-1; clone size: .; D gene: TRBD1; J gene: TRBJ2-5; CDR3 protein: CSVEDRQGIQETQYF; CDR3 DNA: TGCAGCGTTGAAGATCGACAGGGGATCCAAGAGACCCAGTACTTC
V gene: TRBV7-2; clone size: .; D gene: .; J gene: TRBJ2-7; CDR3 protein: CASREASYEQYF; CDR3 DNA: TGTGCCAGCCGCGAGGCCTCCTACGAGCAGTACTTC
V gene: TRBV6-5; clone size: .; D gene: TRBD1; J gene: TRBJ1-5; CDR3 protein: CASSLRQGDQPQHF; CDR3 DNA: TGTGCCAGCAGTCTAAGACAGGGGGATCAGCCCCAGCATTTT
V gene: TRBV11-2; clone size: .; D gene: TRBD1; J gene: TRBJ1-2; CDR3 protein: CASSWYQGGASGYTF; CDR3 DNA: TGTGCCAGCAGCTGGTACCAAGGGGGCGCGAGTGGCTACACCTTC
V gene: TRBV6-5; clone size: .; D gene: TRBD1; J gene: TRBJ1-2; CDR3 protein: CASSSRPGQGRFGYTF; CDR3 DNA: TGTGCCAGCAGTTCTAGACCGGGACAGGGAAGGTTTGGCTACACCTTC
V gene: TRBV7-2; clone size: .; D gene: .; J gene: TRBJ2-1; CDR3 protein: CASSSVVGEQFF; CDR3 DNA: TGTGCCAGCAGCTCCGTCGTGGGAGAGCAGTTCTTC
V gene: TRBV10-1; clone size: .; D gene: .; J gene: TRBJ1-3; CDR3 protein: CASSLGSSGNTIYF; CDR3 DNA: TGCGCCAGCAGCCTCGGGAGCTCTGGAAACACCATATATTTT
V gene: TRBV5-1; clone size: .; D gene: TRBD1; J gene: TRBJ2-5; CDR3 protein: CASSRTGLTETQYF; CDR3 DNA: TGCGCCAGCAGCCGGACAGGTTTAACAGAGACCCAGTACTTC
V gene: TRBV5-1; clone size: .; D gene: TRBD2; J gene: TRBJ2-7; CDR3 protein: CASSWTGGSSYEQYF; CDR3 DNA: TGCGCCAGCAGCTGGACTGGCGGGAGTAGCTACGAGCAGTACTTC
V gene: TRBV29-1; clone size: few; D gene: TRBD1; J gene: TRBJ1-1; CDR3 protein: CSVEDGTGILEAFF; CDR3 DNA: TGCAGCGTTGAAGATGGGACAGGAATCCTCGAAGCTTTCTTT
V gene: TRBV19; clone size: .; D gene: .; J gene: TRBJ1-1; CDR3 protein: CASSIDVISGRGAFF; CDR3 DNA: TGTGCCAGTAGTATAGATGTCATTTCGGGCAGAGGAGCTTTCTTT
V gene: TRBV7-9; clone size: .; D gene: .; J gene: TRBJ2-7; CDR3 protein: CASSLWDYEQYF; CDR3 DNA: TGTGCCAGCAGCTTATGGGACTACGAGCAGTACTTC
V gene: TRBV7-9; clone size: few; D gene: TRBD1; J gene: TRBJ1-1; CDR3 protein: CASSSQGGAFF; CDR3 DNA: TGTGCCAGCAGCTCCCAGGGGGGCGCTTTCTTT
V gene: TRBV7-2; clone size: .; D gene: .; J gene: TRBJ2-7; CDR3 protein: CASSLGGSKTYEQYF; CDR3 DNA: TGTGCCAGCAGCTTAGGAGGGAGCAAAACCTACGAGCAGTACTTC
V gene: TRBV10-3; clone size: .; D gene: TRBD2; J gene: TRBJ2-1; CDR3 protein: CAISEGTSNEQFF; CDR3 DNA: TGTGCCATCAGTGAGGGGACTAGCAATGAGCAGTTCTTC
V gene: TRBV7-2; clone size: .; D gene: .; J gene: TRBJ2-4; CDR3 protein: CASSSSGTVAKNIQYF; CDR3 DNA: TGTGCCAGCAGCTCGAGCGGAACTGTGGCCAAAAACATTCAGTACTTC
V gene: TRBV29-1; clone size: few; D gene: TRBD2; J gene: TRBJ2-1; CDR3 protein: CSVGTSGVSYNEQFF; CDR3 DNA: TGCAGCGTTGGGACTAGCGGGGTCTCCTACAATGAGCAGTTCTTC
V gene: TRBV7-9; clone size: .; D gene: .; J gene: TRBJ2-7; CDR3 protein: CASSFPPAYEQYF; CDR3 DNA: TGTGCCAGCAGCTTTCCCCCCGCTTACGAGCAGTACTTC
V gene: TRBV11-1; clone size: .; D gene: .; J gene: TRBJ2-2; CDR3 protein: CASSDGTANTGELFF; CDR3 DNA: TGTGCCAGCAGCGACGGGACGGCCAACACCGGGGAGCTGTTTTTT
V gene: TRBV10-3; clone size: once; D gene: TRBD1; J gene: TRBJ2-2; CDR3 protein: CAISRDSSSGELFF; CDR3 DNA: TGTGCCATCAGCCGGGACAGTTCTTCCGGGGAGCTGTTTTTT
V gene: TRBV4-1; clone size: .; D gene: .; J gene: TRBJ1-1; CDR3 protein: CASSQGGWQKNTEAFF; CDR3 DNA: TGCGCCAGCAGCCAAGGAGGTTGGCAGAAGAACACTGAAGCTTTCTTT
V gene: TRBV7-9; clone size: once; D gene: TRBD1; J gene: TRBJ2-2; CDR3 protein: CASSFRQGNTGELFF; CDR3 DNA: TGTGCCAGCAGCTTCCGACAGGGAAACACCGGGGAGCTGTTTTTT
V gene: TRBV30; clone size: .; D gene: .; J gene: TRBJ1-1; CDR3 protein: CAWSKTSNTEAFF; CDR3 DNA: TGTGCCTGGAGTAAGACATCCAACACTGAAGCTTTCTTT
V gene: TRBV11-2; clone size: .; D gene: .; J gene: TRBJ1-1; CDR3 protein: CASSLYSDTEAFF; CDR3 DNA: TGTGCCAGCAGCTTATATAGCGACACTGAAGCTTTCTTT
V gene: TRBV10-3; clone size: .; D gene: .; J gene: TRBJ2-5; CDR3 protein: CAISDAIQETQYF; CDR3 DNA: TGTGCCATCAGTGATGCGATACAAGAGACCCAGTACTTC
V gene: TRBV28; clone size: .; D gene: TRBD1; J gene: TRBJ2-7; CDR3 protein: CASSPAGWTGGLEQYF; CDR3 DNA: TGTGCCAGCAGTCCTGCCGGGTGGACAGGGGGGTTGGAGCAGTACTTC
V gene: TRBV6-5; clone size: .; D gene: .; J gene: TRBJ1-1; CDR3 protein: CASSYLGVGDTEAFF; CDR3 DNA: TGTGCCAGCAGTTACCTCGGGGTGGGGGACACTGAAGCTTTCTTT
V gene: TRBV29-1; clone size: .; D gene: TRBD2; J gene: TRBJ2-5; CDR3 protein: CSGGTSGTGETQYF; CDR3 DNA: TGCAGCGGGGGGACTAGCGGGACCGGGGAGACCCAGTACTTC
V gene: TRBV5-6; clone size: .; D gene: .; J gene: TRBJ2-2; CDR3 protein: CASSLALAALANTGELFF; CDR3 DNA: TGTGCCAGCAGCTTGGCCCTTGCTGCGCTCGCGAACACCGGGGAGCTGTTTTTT
V gene: TRBV5-1; clone size: .; D gene: .; J gene: TRBJ2-7; CDR3 protein: CASSLQTTLNEQYF; CDR3 DNA: TGCGCCAGCAGCTTGCAGACAACCCTGAACGAGCAGTACTTC
V gene: TRBV5-1; clone size: .; D gene: TRBD1; J gene: TRBJ2-1; CDR3 protein: CASSLQGTYNEQFF; CDR3 DNA: TGCGCCAGCAGCTTACAGGGGACCTACAATGAGCAGTTCTTC
V gene: TRBV28; clone size: .; D gene: .; J gene: TRBJ1-4; CDR3 protein: CASSRSGSIDEKLFF; CDR3 DNA: TGTGCCAGCAGCAGATCAGGGTCCATTGATGAAAAACTGTTTTTT
V gene: TRBV21-1; clone size: .; D gene: .; J gene: TRBJ2-1; CDR3 protein: CASSGGRGLTNEQFF; CDR3 DNA: TGTGCCAGCAGCGGGGGGAGAGGGCTGACCAATGAGCAGTTCTTC
V gene: TRBV4-1; clone size: once; D gene: TRBD1; J gene: TRBJ1-2; CDR3 protein: CASSQERGTARGYTF; CDR3 DNA: TGCGCCAGCAGCCAAGAACGCGGGACAGCCCGGGGCTACACCTTC